This T cell receptor beta chain was recovered during a study of CD8 T cells in Susac syndrome. Reverse transcription of roughly 0.45 to 1 ug RNA was performed with random hexamers. It was immunoSEQ multiplex PCR that amplified TCR beta CDR3 across 54 Vbeta and 13 Jbeta. TCRdb re-called the immunoSEQ multiplex PCR reads with MiXCR, one entry per CDR3 protein. This table has 100,000 to 150,000 distinct CDR3 sequences, roughly 80% appearing once. The authors carried out high-throughput sequencing of TCR beta. They applied it to CD8+ and CD4+ T cells obtained from blood. The receptor was isolated from a human donor with multiple sclerosis. Material: CD8+ T cells from PBMCs.

The CDR3 nucleotides read TGTGCCAGCAGCTGGGACCAGGGGGCGAGCACTGAAGCTTTCTTT. It codes for CASSWDQGASTEAFF. The chain is built from TRBV11-2 and TRBJ1-1, with 8 bases identical to TRBD1. Trimming removed 4 bases from V and 4 bases from J; junction bases left unmatched: 8. This CDR3 has 15 amino acids. Germline V gene lookup returns CDR1 SGHAT and CDR2 FQNNGV.